These 21 T cell receptor beta chains originate from one sample sequenced in a study of shared clonotypes between healthy human individuals. Produced via immunoSEQ multiplex PCR; TCRdb's table is partial and in-frame only. The sample carries 1 million to 1.2 million clones, about 72% recorded once. The sample taken for sequencing was memory CD4+ T cells from PBMCs. Subset reported: CD45RA-negative fraction. The receptor source for this set is a man between 18 and 29 years old in good health. Some clones in this sample may be carry-over from other donors' samples.

The rearrangement links TRBV27 to TRBJ2-7; 8 nucleotides agree with TRBD2. The V and J ends lost 8 bases and 5 bases, in that order; junction bases with no gene match: 8. The germline gives CDR1 MNHEY, CDR2 SMNVEV (reference sequence). CDR3 length: 13 residues. The CDR3 coding sequence is TGTGCCAGCTCGGGGGGGTCCTTTAACGAGCAGTACTTC. This encodes CASSGGSFNEQYF.

This clone has just a few counts. V is TRBV6-1 and J is TRBJ1-1, with D maybe TRBD1 (5 bases). There are 10 residues in the CDR3. The V end lost 6 bases, the J end lost 11 bases, and 10 bases lay between the germline ends. Germline V gene sequence: CDR1 MNHNS, CDR2 SASEGT. Here the CDR3 DNA reads TGTGCCAGCAGGACAGAAACGGCTTTCTTT. It is translated as CASRTETAFF.

As for this clone: The sample contains more than one DNA sequence encoding this CDR3. The chain links TRBV5-1 to TRBJ2-5; D gene unclear. This CDR3 comprises 11 residues. The germline V and J ends were trimmed by 1 base and 4 bases, with 2 bases remaining between them. Germline lookup yields CDR1 SGHRS and CDR2 YFSETQ. The CDR3 DNA reads TGCGCCAGCAGCTTGTTAGAGACCCAGTACTTC. Encoded protein: CASSLLETQYF.

The chain has TRBV7-8 and TRBJ1-5; the D is unclear. CDR1 and CDR2 from the germline V gene are SGHVS and FQNEAQ. The CDR3 contains 16 residues. V was shortened by 5 bases and J by 5 bases, with 19 bases between the two germline ends. Written as DNA, the CDR3 is TGTGCCAGCAGCGTATATCCGGAAGGTGGTGATCAGCCCCAGCATTTT. Translating gives CASSVYPEGGDQPQHF. The entire variable domain, with the rest obtained from reference TRBV7-8 and TRBJ1-5, is as follows: GAGVSQSPRYKVAKRGQDVALRCDPISGHVSLFWYQQALGQGPEFLTYFQNEAQLDKSGLPSDRFFAERPEGSVSTLKIQRTQQEDSAVYLCASSVYPEGGDQPQHFGDGTRLSIL.

The rearrangement joins TRBV11-2 to TRBJ1-2, with TRBD1 matching over 8 bases. The V and J ends lost 4 bases and 6 bases, in that order; junction bases with no gene match: 16. The germline gives CDR1 SGHAT, CDR2 FQNNGV. This CDR3 is 17 amino acids long. CDR3 DNA: TGTGCCAGCAGCTCCCGGCCCTCGGGACAGGCTATGGATGGCTACACCTTC. Translating gives CASSSRPSGQAMDGYTF.

This chain links TRBV4-1 with TRBJ2-7, with D possibly matching TRBD2 (6 bases). Trimming pared 0 bases from V and 0 bases from J, leaving 21 bases between. The germline gives CDR1 MGHRA, CDR2 YSYEKL. This CDR3 has 19 amino acids. The CDR3 sequence: CASSQEPAGPLTSSYEQYF. CDR3 nucleotides: TGCGCCAGCAGCCAAGAACCAGCGGGTCCGCTAACTTCCTCCTACGAGCAGTACTTC.

In its sample, this clone was seen a few times. V is TRBV6-5 and J is TRBJ2-5, with 10 nucleotides matching TRBD1. The CDR3 is 15 amino acids. Germline CDR1 MNHEY, CDR2 SVGAGI. Trimming removed 5 bases from V and 2 bases from J; junction bases left unmatched: 5. CDR3 protein: CASSTTGGGQETQYF. The CDR3 region has the DNA TGTGCCAGCAGTACGACAGGGGGCGGACAAGAGACCCAGTACTTC.

The chain links TRBV19 to TRBJ2-5; 10 positions agree with TRBD1. This CDR3 is built from 14 residues. With 9 bases clipped from V and 5 bases from J, the junction kept 9 bases outside the gene matches. Per germline, CDR1 LNHDA and CDR2 SQIVND (reference sequence). CDR3 coding DNA: TGTGCCAGCTCCCGGACAGGGGGGCGGGAGACCCAGTACTTC. It translates to CASSRTGGRETQYF.

In regard to this clone: The sample contains more than one DNA sequence encoding this CDR3. The CDR3 sequence: CASSSPGTDTQYF. CDR3 DNA sequence: TGTGCCAGCAGTTCCCCTGGCACAGATACGCAGTATTTT. The rearrangement joins TRBV6-5 to TRBJ2-3; D ambiguous. The CDR3 contains 13 residues. The germline gives CDR1 MNHEY, CDR2 SVGAGI. Deletions cut 4 bases from V and 1 base from J, with 6 bases between.

The chain joins TRBV6-6 to TRBJ2-7, with D unclear. Germline V CDR1 and CDR2: MNHNY, SVGAGI (reference sequence). The V end was cut by 8 bases, the J end by 0 bases, with 11 bases between. The CDR3 spans 13 residues. The CDR3 sequence is CASLAPISYEQYF. DNA of the CDR3: TGTGCCAGCCTCGCCCCGATCTCCTACGAGCAGTACTTC.

This clone has a count of ten or more. CDR3 protein: CASRVAGGSYNEQFF. For the CDR3, the DNA is TGTGCCAGCAGAGTAGCGGGAGGGTCCTACAATGAGCAGTTCTTC. The genes are TRBV6-5 and TRBJ2-1, with 11 bases identical to TRBD2. The length of the CDR3 is 15 residues. Germline V gives CDR1 MNHEY, CDR2 SVGAGI. The junction had 2 bases not matched to a gene; V was cut back by 6 bases and J by 1 base.

The rearrangement joins TRBV18 to TRBJ1-1; TRBD1 matches 7 bases. V shed 5 bases, J shed 3 bases, and the junction held 9 bases outside the gene matches. The CDR3 loop spans 15 amino acids. Germline V gene lookup returns CDR1 KGHSH and CDR2 LQKENI. CDR3 loop: CASSDRTGWDTEAFF. CDR3 in DNA: TGTGCCAGCTCAGATAGGACAGGCTGGGACACTGAAGCTTTCTTT.

The chain has TRBV6-1 and TRBJ2-7; 12 bases are shared with TRBD2. Germline CDR1 and CDR2: MNHNS and SASEGT. The trim removed 0 bases at V and 5 bases at J, leaving 2 bases unmatched. The CDR3 is made up of 15 amino acids. The CDR3 bases are TGTGCCAGCAGTGAAGCGCCTAGCGGGAGGGACGAGCAGTACTTC. Translating gives CASSEAPSGRDEQYF.

This clone was seen a handful of times. The rearrangement links TRBV10-2 to TRBJ1-5, with 8 bases aligning to TRBD1. CDR1 and CDR2 from the germline V gene are WSHSY and SAAADI. The ends lost 6 bases at V and 6 bases at J; junction bases unmatched: 10. CDR3 length equals 15 residues. The CDR3 is CASSGQGSVAQPQHF. The DNA of the CDR3 is TGCGCCAGCAGCGGACAGGGCTCCGTTGCTCAGCCCCAGCATTTT.

This rearrangement joins TRBV7-3 to TRBJ2-1; possible D gene TRBD2, 5 bases. There are 15 residues in the CDR3. V was trimmed by 5 bases and J by 5 bases, leaving 16 bases between them. CDR1 and CDR2 (germline): SGHTA, FQGTGA. Here the CDR3 DNA reads TGTGCCAGCAGCCGAGGGTCGGGCCGAAACAATGAGCAGTTCTTC. Amino acid sequence: CASSRGSGRNNEQFF.

Details on this clone: This sample includes further DNA sequences coding for the same CDR3. The V call is TRBV5-4, the J call TRBJ1-3; D is ambiguous. With 0 bases removed from V and 2 bases from J, the gap between germline ends came to 6 bases. Germline values: CDR1 SGHNT, CDR2 YYREEE (reference sequence). The CDR3 length is 14 residues. The DNA of the CDR3 is TGTGCCAGCAGCTTGGGGGGAACTGGAAACACCATATATTTT. This gives the protein CASSLGGTGNTIYF.

The chain uses TRBV28 and TRBJ2-5; TRBD1 agrees at 7 bases. Germline CDR1 and CDR2: MDHEN and SYDVKM. This CDR3 is built from 13 residues. Trimming took 5 bases from V and 5 from J; bases not matched to a gene: 5. The CDR3 DNA follows: TGTGCCAGCAGTAGGGACAGAGGGGAGACCCAGTACTTC. It encodes CASSRDRGETQYF. The full variable domain, rest sourced from reference TRBV28 and TRBJ2-5, is DVKVTQSSRYLVKRTGEKVFLECVQDMDHENMFWYRQDPGLGLRLIYFSYDVKMKEKGDIPEGYSVSREKKERFSLILESASTNQTSMYLCASSRDRGETQYFGPGTRLLVL.

In its sample, this clone was seen a few times. The chain joins TRBV6-4 to TRBJ2-3, with TRBD1 matching over 10 bases. The germline CDR1 and CDR2 sequences are MRHNA and SNTAGT. The CDR3 has 15 residues. J lost 3 bases, V lost 7 bases, and 7 bases had no gene match. The DNA of the CDR3 is TGTGCCAGCACCCCAGGGACAGGGGAAACAGATACGCAGTATTTT. Translated, it gives CASTPGTGETDTQYF.

In DNA form, the CDR3 reads TGTGCCAGCAGCTCACCCCCGACTAGCGGGTGGGGCGGGGAGCTGTTTTTT. Its translation is CASSSPPTSGWGGELFF. The chain joins TRBV7-3 to TRBJ2-2; 10 nucleotides match TRBD2. The CDR3 runs to 17 residues. V was clipped by 4 bases and J by 7 bases; unmatched bases: 12. From germline, CDR1 is SGHTA and CDR2 FQGTGA.

This clone came up once. The rearrangement uses TRBV6-1 and TRBJ2-6; TRBD1 matches 7 bases. Per germline, CDR1 MNHNS and CDR2 SASEGT. The CDR3 length is 17 residues. Trimming cost V 4 bases and J 0 bases; bases outside gene matches: 6. The CDR3 DNA sequence: TGTGCCAGCAGTGCCGGGACAGCCTTCTCTGGGGCCAACGTCCTGACTTTC. This sequence encodes CASSAGTAFSGANVLTF.

CDR3 nucleotide sequence: TGTGCCTGCTCCTCTTGGAGCGCGAGGGGCTTGGATACGCAGTATTTT. This sequence encodes CACSSWSARGLDTQYF. The rearrangement links TRBV30 to TRBJ2-3; tentatively, D is TRBD1 or TRBD2 (5 bases each). Per the germline V gene, CDR1 is GTSNPN and CDR2 is SVGIG (reference sequence). The CDR3 is made up of 16 amino acids. V shed 6 bases and J shed 6 bases, with 25 bases lying between them.